This entry features one T cell receptor beta chain sequence. The specificity of this receptor is unknown. Per-base quality was not reported, and no clone a single base away is much larger than it. The data were obtained in a study of blood T cell repertoires in COVID-19 (dated by TCRdb to the early 2020s). Regarding the research as a whole: Collaborator samples came from the United States, Italy and Spain and covered acute and convalescent phases of COVID-19. The prospective study material was composed of cDNA or gDNA derived from T cells, B-cell-depleted T cells, or PBMCs. Deeply sampled blood TCRbeta repertoires from subjects exposed to, actively infected with, or recovered from COVID-19 were included in the dataset. The repertoires were made available in a free public database intended to serve as a resource for research on the immune response to SARS-CoV-2. The samples were drawn from two sources: the first 160 participants of the ongoing ImmuneRACE study, and fewer than 1,500 subjects contributed by 6 global collaborators. The sample metadata nearly always contained a de-identified subject ID, COVID-19 status, age in years and sex. Where HLA class I and class II types were available, the types were taken from metadata supplied by the sample provider, not from assay-based typing.

The full study reports these points: How much clinical and demographic metadata was included differed by source and by participant, and the metadata was provided uncurated.

TCRbeta CDR3 regions were amplified from genomic DNA by means of the immunoSEQ Assay, a bias-controlled multiplex PCR. In the paper's pipeline: Within the assay, amplification of reference gene primers was used to estimate how many nucleated cells each sample contained. To quantify the absolute abundance of each unique TCRbeta CDR3 rearrangement, sequence reads were collapsed and filtered. For each sample, productive Simpson clonality was calculated as the square root of Simpson's diversity index across productive rearrangements. TCRdb's version of the immuneACCESS table is confined to in-frame rearrangements and falls short of the full clone set. An unresolved V gene accounts for under half of the shortfall where checked; the remainder is of unknown origin. D and trimming come from the DNA, and the V and J calls and clone size come from that table. Across this sample there are fewer than 700,000 clones, with roughly 89% seen only once. The ten largest clones take up under 8.5% of the sample.

V drops 4 bases and J drops 2 bases, leaving 12 bases in between. The CDR3 starts with the cysteine, ends with the phenylalanine, and has 15 residues. The CDR3 DNA has 45 bases and is translated from base 1. CDR1 SNHLY and CDR2 FYNNEI were looked up in the germline V gene. At one collaborating source in Seattle, patients were enrolled during active infection and were followed longitudinally through the course of disease. Each collaborating institution followed its own protocols to collect whole blood in K2EDTA tubes. For TCRbeta analysis, collaborators shipped samples in one of three forms: frozen whole blood, isolated PBMCs, or DNA extracted from either of those sample types.

Sequencing input: peripheral blood. Rearrangement joined TRBV2 to TRBJ1-5, with no confident D gene call. The sequence derives from a woman between 50 and 59 years old with COVID-19, enrolled during active disease. The CDR3 sequence is CASSVSGQGNQPQHF. DNA sequence: TGTGCCAGCAGTGTATCTGGCCAGGGCAATCAGCCCCAGCATTTT.